Here is one T cell receptor (beta chain) with its context. This clone was seen only once. Its recognized antigen is unknown. No much larger clone is present one base from it, and per-base qualities are unavailable. Based on the germline V gene, the CDR1 and CDR2 sequences are SGHDN and FVKESK. For this chain, trimming is 1 base at the V end and 5 bases at the J end, and the number of junction bases without a gene match is 11. The CDR3 holds 17 amino acids from the cysteine to the phenylalanine. Kept here is only the CDR3 DNA, which spans 51 bases and is read in frame from base 1. These data originate in a study of blood T cell repertoires in COVID-19 (dated by TCRdb to 2020 to 2022). Notes on the research overall: The collaborator samples originated in the United States, Italy and Spain and spanned the acute and convalescent phases of COVID-19. The samples were drawn from the first 160 participants of the ongoing ImmuneRACE study and from 950 to 1,500 subjects provided by 6 global collaborators. The prospective study material was composed of cDNA or gDNA derived from T cells, B-cell-depleted T cells, or PBMCs. Deeply sampled blood TCRbeta repertoires from subjects exposed to, actively infected with, or recovered from COVID-19 were included in the dataset. The repertoires were released in a freely available public database intended as a resource for research on the immune response to SARS-CoV-2. HLA class I and class II types, where available, came from metadata supplied by the sample provider rather than from assay-based typing. The sample metadata nearly always contained a de-identified subject ID, COVID-19 status, age in years and sex.

The full study reports these points: The amount of clinical and demographic metadata varied by source and participant and was provided uncurated.

The immunoSEQ Assay, a bias-controlled multiplex PCR, was used to amplify TCRbeta CDR3 regions from genomic DNA. Regarding the original processing steps: The number of nucleated cells in each sample was estimated by amplification of reference gene primers within the assay. To quantify the absolute abundance of each unique TCRbeta CDR3 rearrangement, sequence reads were collapsed and filtered. For each sample, productive Simpson clonality was calculated as the square root of Simpson's diversity index over productive rearrangements. TCRdb took over this immuneACCESS table, retaining in-frame rearrangements with V and J assigned. Such tables are incomplete; in checked studies, under half of the missing clones stem from an unresolved V gene, and the remainder is unexplained. The D gene and trimming were derived from the DNA, and the V and J assignments and clone size from that table. The sample table holds about 220,000 clones, of which roughly 80% were seen once. About 1.3% of the sample belongs to the ten largest clones.

Enrolling through a virtual design, the prospective study's participants ranged in age from roughly 18 to 95 years and lived across more than 20 United States geographic areas. In the prospective study, participants were assigned to cohorts based on the clinical history participants reported in a screening survey and a study questionnaire. In the prospective study, whole blood, serum and a nasopharyngeal or oropharyngeal swab were collected from each participant by mobile phlebotomists. Participants in the prospective study had the option to provide additional blood draws and questionnaires over a roughly 2-month period. Before DNA extraction, prospective study blood samples were shipped either frozen or at room temperature.

The sample consisted of PBMCs or T cells enriched from blood (not recorded which). This clonotype was obtained from a woman between 40 and 50 years old with acute COVID-19. The rearrangement combines TRBV14 with TRBJ2-3, and TRBD2 matches 8 of the central bases. DNA sequence: TGTGCCAGCAGCCAAGGCGTGATAGCGGGGAATATAGATACGCAGTATTTT. This codes for CASSQGVIAGNIDTQYF.